This paragraph covers one T cell receptor (beta chain) sequence. What it recognizes is unknown. The repertoire was sequenced with immunoSEQ multiplex PCR; TCRdb's copy has only in-frame clones and lacks some. The data hold around 60,000 clones, with roughly 70% observed a single time. The data were obtained in a study of cytotoxic CD8 clonotypes in ibrutinib-treated CLL. The wider study: Response was recorded as partial in roughly 25 patients and complete in 2; at median roughly 73 months, roughly 14 remained remitted and some 12 had progressed. Study-wide points: Public clonotypes showed up rarely, and on treatment they shrank or held steady. Clonality grew at ibrutinib response; at progression, it decreased back toward baseline. Sustained-remission and progressing patients had different sampling times.

The CDR3 runs 17 residues. V dropped 6 bases and J dropped 8; count of bases not matched to a gene: 19. Germline lookup yields CDR1 LNHDA and CDR2 SQIVND (reference sequence). This TCR was sampled from a human donor with chronic lymphocytic leukemia. Sequences were derived from PBMCs, sampled after 12 months of ibrutinib treatment. The chain has TRBV19 and TRBJ2-1, with TRBD1 matching over 7 bases. CDR3 amino acids: CASRMGQRPRGSHEQFF. CDR3 in DNA: TGTGCCAGTAGGATGGGACAGCGCCCTAGAGGTTCGCATGAGCAGTTCTTC.